This T cell receptor beta chain was profiled in a study of blood T cell repertoires in COVID-19. The overall study: Samples of COVID-19 (acute and convalescent) were obtained from the United States, Italy and Spain. T cells, B-cell-depleted T cells, or PBMCs provided the cDNA or gDNA that served as material.

V was pared by 2 bases and J by 10 bases, with 18 bases between. This CDR3 is built from 15 residues. Germline lookup yields CDR1 GTSNPN and CDR2 SVGIG (reference sequence). In the source study's methods: It was from reference gene primer amplification that nucleated cell counts were estimated. Generated by immunoSEQ multiplex PCR, the TCRdb table keeps only in-frame clones and is missing some. V and J calls plus clone size are reproduced from that table; the DNA served to infer D and trimming. The sample lists approximately 230,000 clones, roughly 85% occurring once. The receptor's source is a man aged 30 to 39 who had recovered from COVID-19. The chain combines TRBV30 with TRBJ1-6; maybe TRBD1 (6 bases). Sequenced material: peripheral blood. This chain's CDR3 is CAWSLLDRRESPLHF. Written as DNA, the CDR3 is TGTGCCTGGAGTCTCTTGGACAGACGTGAATCACCCCTCCACTTT.